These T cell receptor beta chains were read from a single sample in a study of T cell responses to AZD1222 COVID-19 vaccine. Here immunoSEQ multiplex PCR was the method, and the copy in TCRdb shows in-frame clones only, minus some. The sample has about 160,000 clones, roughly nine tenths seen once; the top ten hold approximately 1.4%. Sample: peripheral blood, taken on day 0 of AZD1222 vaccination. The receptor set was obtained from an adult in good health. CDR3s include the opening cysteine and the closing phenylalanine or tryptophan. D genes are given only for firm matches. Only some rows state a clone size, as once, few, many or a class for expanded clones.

CDR3nt: TGTGCCAGCAGCCGTGATATGGGCGCAGGGGCGAAAAATGAGCAGTTCTTC; CDR3aa: CASSRDMGAGAKNEQFF; abundance: .; v_gene: TRBV7-9; d_gene: .; len: 17; j_gene: TRBJ2-1
CDR3nt: TGCGCCAGCAGCCAAGATAGGCAGACCTCCATGAACACTGAAGCTTTCTTT; CDR3aa: CASSQDRQTSMNTEAFF; abundance: few; v_gene: TRBV4-1; d_gene: .; len: 17; j_gene: TRBJ1-1
CDR3nt: TGTGCCAGTGATTTTCAGGTTAGCAATCAGCCCCAGCATTTT; CDR3aa: CASDFQVSNQPQHF; abundance: .; v_gene: TRBV19; d_gene: .; len: 14; j_gene: TRBJ1-5
CDR3nt: TGTGCCAGCAGCCTGAGGGGGTACCAGCCCCAGCATTTT; CDR3aa: CASSLRGYQPQHF; abundance: .; v_gene: TRBV27; d_gene: .; len: 13; j_gene: TRBJ1-5
CDR3nt: TGTGCCAGCTCACCTGGACAGGGGATTTCACCCCTCCACTTT; CDR3aa: CASSPGQGISPLHF; abundance: .; v_gene: TRBV18; d_gene: TRBD1; len: 14; j_gene: TRBJ1-6
CDR3nt: TGTGCCAGTAGTATTTGGAACGGACTAGCCCTAACCAGCTCCTACAATGAGCAGTTCTTC; CDR3aa: CASSIWNGLALTSSYNEQFF; abundance: few; v_gene: TRBV19; d_gene: TRBD2; len: 20; j_gene: TRBJ2-1
CDR3nt: TGTGCCAGCAGTTTAAGTCGTGCGGCCACTGAAGCTTTCTTT; CDR3aa: CASSLSRAATEAFF; abundance: once; v_gene: TRBV27; d_gene: .; len: 14; j_gene: TRBJ1-1
CDR3nt: TGTGCCAGCAGAAAGGGGGCGACGAGCGAGACCCAGTACTTC; CDR3aa: CASRKGATSETQYF; abundance: .; v_gene: TRBV2; d_gene: TRBD1; len: 14; j_gene: TRBJ2-5
CDR3nt: TGTGCCAGCAGCCCACTACAGGGGGCTAACACTGAAGCTTTCTTT; CDR3aa: CASSPLQGANTEAFF; abundance: .; v_gene: TRBV7-2; d_gene: TRBD1; len: 15; j_gene: TRBJ1-1
CDR3nt: TGTGCCAGCTTGCCACAGGGGGGGGAGGGCTACACCTTC; CDR3aa: CASLPQGGEGYTF; abundance: .; v_gene: TRBV28; d_gene: TRBD1; len: 13; j_gene: TRBJ1-2
CDR3nt: TGTGCCAGCAGTGAAGGGGGGTGGGACACTGAAGCTTTCTTT; CDR3aa: CASSEGGWDTEAFF; abundance: .; v_gene: TRBV6-1; d_gene: .; len: 14; j_gene: TRBJ1-1
CDR3nt: TGTGCCAGCAGCTTAATGGGCAGGGAATCAACTAATGAAAAACTGTTTTTT; CDR3aa: CASSLMGRESTNEKLFF; abundance: .; v_gene: TRBV7-8; d_gene: .; len: 17; j_gene: TRBJ1-4
CDR3nt: TGTGCCAGCAGCGTAGACGGGACGGGTGAAAAACTGTTTTTT; CDR3aa: CASSVDGTGEKLFF; abundance: .; v_gene: TRBV7-2; d_gene: .; len: 14; j_gene: TRBJ1-4
CDR3nt: TGTGCCAGCAGCCGGACAGGGATTATGAACACTGAAGCTTTCTTT; CDR3aa: CASSRTGIMNTEAFF; abundance: .; v_gene: TRBV7-3; d_gene: TRBD1; len: 15; j_gene: TRBJ1-1
CDR3nt: TGCGCCAGCAGCCACCGGACAGGGTATTATTATGGCTACACCTTC; CDR3aa: CASSHRTGYYYGYTF; abundance: .; v_gene: TRBV4-3; d_gene: TRBD1; len: 15; j_gene: TRBJ1-2
CDR3nt: TGTGCCACCCGGGGGGGATCTAATGAAAAACTGTTTTTT; CDR3aa: CATRGGSNEKLFF; abundance: .; v_gene: TRBV6-5; d_gene: .; len: 13; j_gene: TRBJ1-4
CDR3nt: TGCGCCAGCAGCTTGGGGACTAGCGGGGGGGCGTCAGATACGCAGTATTTT; CDR3aa: CASSLGTSGGASDTQYF; abundance: .; v_gene: TRBV5-1; d_gene: TRBD2; len: 17; j_gene: TRBJ2-3